This T cell receptor beta chain was identified during a study of blood T cell repertoires in COVID-19. TCRdb's table, derived via immunoSEQ multiplex PCR, lists solely in-frame clones and lacks some. Found here are around 220,000 clones, roughly 90% of them singletons; the top ten hold 2% to 2.5%. The V end was cut by 5 bases, the J end by 3 bases, with 13 bases between. The germline V gene encodes CDR1 LNHDA and CDR2 SQIVND (reference sequence). The CDR3 is made up of 14 amino acids. The chain has TRBV19 and TRBJ2-5, with D possibly TRBD2 on 6 matching bases. The receptor's source is a woman between 35 and 50 years old who had recovered from COVID-19. Material for sequencing was peripheral blood. In nucleotides, the CDR3 is TGTGCCAGTAGTCCTCGGGGGTCGAAAGAGACCCAGTACTTC. This gives the protein CASSPRGSKETQYF. Full variable domain (missing parts from reference TRBV19 and TRBJ2-5): DGGITQSPKYLFRKEGQNVTLSCEQNLNHDAMYWYRQDPGQGLRLIYYSQIVNDFQKGDIAEGYSVSREKKESFPLTVTSAQKNPTAFYLCASSPRGSKETQYFGPGTRLLVL.